Each of the 24 T cell receptor beta chains below was sequenced from the same sample in a study of spatial heterogeneity in lung cancer. TCRdb processed the 5' RACE reads anew with MiXCR; each CDR3 protein has one entry. The sample lists around 4,700 distinct CDR3 sequences; about 30% were seen once. Time point given: sample taken at primary tumor resection. Researchers sequenced whole RNA taken from tumor, nontumor lung or frozen PBMC without sorting. Here the sequenced sample was PBMCs, taken at surgery. These receptors were taken from a male donor with early-stage non-small cell lung cancer.

V is TRBV5-6 and J is TRBJ2-1; 9 bases map to TRBD2. The CDR3 is made up of 19 amino acids. From germline, CDR1 is SGHDT and CDR2 YYEEEE. The V and J ends lost 1 base and 0 bases, in that order; junction bases with no gene match: 11. The CDR3 nucleotides are TGTGCCAGCAGCTTGAGGAGCAGCGGGGGGACCCGCTCCTACAATGAGCAGTTCTTC. As protein: CASSLRSSGGTRSYNEQFF. Drawing the rest from reference TRBV5-6 and TRBJ2-1, the complete variable domain is DAGVTQSPTHLIKTRGQQVTLRCSPKSGHDTVSWYQQALGQGPQFIFQYYEEEERQRGNFPDRFSGHQFPNYSSELNVNALLLGDSALYLCASSLRSSGGTRSYNEQFFGPGTRLTVL.

As DNA, the CDR3 is TGCAGCGTTCCCGGGACAGGTAGCAATCAGCCCCAGCATTTT. It encodes CSVPGTGSNQPQHF. The chain couples TRBV29-1 to TRBJ1-5; TRBD1 agrees at 8 bases. The CDR3 length is 14 residues. Germline CDR1 is SQVTM and CDR2 is ANQGSEA. Unmatched junction bases numbered 3, after V lost 5 bases and J lost 0 bases.

This clonotype is labeled medium-sized (0.01 to 0.1%). The chain employs TRBV28 and TRBJ2-1; D is perhaps TRBD1 or TRBD2 (6 bases each). V was clipped by 7 bases and J by 5 bases, with 18 bases between them. Germline loops: CDR1 MDHEN, CDR2 SYDVKM. This CDR3 has 15 residues. The CDR3, as DNA: TGTGCCAGCACGGGGGCCAGGCCCAAGAACAATGAGCAGTTCTTC. This sequence encodes CASTGARPKNNEQFF.

This clonotype is medium-sized (0.01 to 0.1%) within its sample. V and J are TRBV6-1 and TRBJ1-6; D possibly corresponds to TRBD1 (5 bases). The CDR3 is 14 residues long. The V gene's germline CDR1 is MNHNS and CDR2 SASEGT. The V gene lost 8 bases and the J gene lost 4 bases, with 12 bases spanning the gap. CDR3 amino acids: CASGGTAYNSPLHF. CDR3 in DNA: TGTGCCAGCGGTGGGACGGCTTATAATTCACCCCTCCACTTT.

This clonotype is medium-sized within its sample. The chain joins TRBV5-1 to TRBJ2-7; D assignment may be TRBD1 or TRBD2 (5 bases each). Germline CDR1 SGHRS, CDR2 YFSETQ. V was shortened by 4 bases and J by 2 bases, with 10 bases between the two germline ends. The CDR3 loop spans 13 amino acids. In nucleotides, the CDR3 is TGCGCCAGCAGCACGGGACCACCCTACGAGCAGTACTTC. Translated: CASSTGPPYEQYF.

The rearrangement uses TRBV12-3 or TRBV12-4 and TRBJ1-2; 8 bases align to TRBD1. After removal of 2 bases from V and 2 bases from J, the junction contained 7 bases not matched to a gene. The CDR3 is made up of 16 amino acids. The CDR3 DNA is TGTGCCAGCAGTTTAAATAGGGACAGGTACAACTATGGCTACACCTTC. This codes for CASSLNRDRYNYGYTF.

The rearrangement links TRBV6-1 to TRBJ2-7, with D maybe TRBD2 (5 bases). V was clipped by 6 bases and J by 7 bases, with 16 bases between them. The CDR3 runs to 13 residues. Looked up from germline, CDR1 is MNHNS and CDR2 is SASEGT. This CDR3 reads CASRAPVDWEQYF. CDR3 nucleotides: TGTGCCAGCAGGGCCCCCGTGGACTGGGAGCAGTACTTC.

In its sample, this clonotype was seen many times. This rearrangement joins TRBV27 to TRBJ1-1; D ambiguous. Germline assignment: CDR1 MNHEY and CDR2 SMNVEV (reference sequence). CDR3 length: 14 amino acids. Trimming removed 2 bases at V and 0 bases at J, with 7 bases between. The chain's CDR3 is CASSLGVVNTEAFF. The DNA of the CDR3 is TGTGCCAGCAGTTTAGGGGTAGTGAACACTGAAGCTTTCTTT.

The chain has TRBV11-2 and TRBJ2-1, with 8 bases lining up with TRBD1. The CDR3 is made up of 14 amino acids. The V gene's germline CDR1 is SGHAT and CDR2 FQNNGV. The DNA for the CDR3 is TGTTCCGAGGGGGACAGGCCCTCCTACAATGAGCAGTTCTTC. Translating gives CSEGDRPSYNEQFF.

Judged by abundance, this clonotype is medium-sized. The chain employs TRBV5-1 and TRBJ1-1, with D hard to call. The CDR3 has 13 amino acids. The V gene's germline CDR1 is SGHRS and CDR2 YFSETQ. Trimming removed 0 bases from V and 11 bases from J, with 14 bases in between. This chain's CDR3 is CASSLEGEGRAFF. The CDR3 DNA sequence: TGCGCCAGCAGCTTGGAGGGAGAGGGCCGGGCTTTCTTT.

This clonotype was seen repeatedly, ten times or more. This CDR3 is CASTQTSGAYNEQFF. The CDR3, as DNA: TGTGCCAGTACCCAGACTAGCGGAGCCTACAATGAGCAGTTCTTC. The chain is built from TRBV19 and TRBJ2-1; TRBD2 matches at 9 bases. The length of the CDR3 is 15 residues. Germline V gene data show CDR1 as LNHDA and CDR2 as SQIVND (reference sequence). V gave up 7 bases and J gave up 2 bases; unmatched junction bases: 6.

The chain links TRBV27 to TRBJ2-6, with no clear D. Germline CDR1 MNHEY, CDR2 SMNVEV (reference sequence). CDR3 length: 14 amino acids. V lost 4 bases, J lost 3 bases, and 7 bases lay in between. The CDR3 sequence: CASSSALGANVLTF. The CDR3 coding sequence is TGTGCCAGCAGTTCTGCCCTTGGGGCCAACGTCCTGACTTTC.

The genes are TRBV12-3 or TRBV12-4 and TRBJ2-1; TRBD2 matches at 7 bases. The CDR3 totals 15 residues. Unmatched junction bases numbered 5, after V lost 3 bases and J lost 3 bases. CDR3 protein: CASSFLGGGYNEQFF. CDR3 bases: TGTGCCAGCAGTTTTCTGGGCGGGGGCTACAATGAGCAGTTCTTC.

This clonotype was seen a few times. The chain recombines TRBV3-1 with TRBJ1-1, with D unclear. Germline V gene data show CDR1 as LGHDT and CDR2 as YNNKEL (reference sequence). V lost 4 bases to trimming and J lost 4 bases, with 10 bases between them. The CDR3 contains 13 residues. The CDR3, as DNA: TGTGCCAGCAGCCGAATAGAGCGCACTGAAGCTTTCTTT. Residues: CASSRIERTEAFF.

This clonotype ranks as medium-sized. The chain links TRBV28 to TRBJ2-7; 9 bases map to TRBD1. Trimming cost V 3 bases and J 6 bases; bases outside gene matches: 12. This CDR3 is 16 amino acids long. The V gene's germline CDR1 is MDHEN and CDR2 SYDVKM. The DNA of the CDR3 is TGTGCCAGCAGTTTCCCCCGGGACAGGGACCTTGGCGAGCAGTACTTC. This encodes CASSFPRDRDLGEQYF.

A few counts support this clonotype. The genes are TRBV12-3 or TRBV12-4 and TRBJ1-2, with unresolved D. Trimming took 0 bases from V and 4 from J, leaving 15 bases between them. This CDR3 spans 16 amino acids. CDR3 DNA sequence: TGTGCCAGCAGTTTAGCCCCGGGAGTGGGGTCCTATGGCTACACCTTC. Residues: CASSLAPGVGSYGYTF.

This clonotype was observed a single time. The chain employs TRBV29-1 and TRBJ1-1; 7 bases fit TRBD1. CDR1 is SQVTM, CDR2 ANQGSEA, per germline. This CDR3 comprises 12 residues. Trimming removed 7 bases from V and 5 bases from J; junction bases left unmatched: 7. The CDR3 loop is CSGGRGITEAFF. DNA for the CDR3: TGCAGCGGGGGCAGGGGGATTACTGAAGCTTTCTTT.

This clonotype is medium-sized in the sample. The V and J genes are TRBV3-1 and TRBJ1-5; D remains unclear. V lost 1 base and J 4 bases, leaving 5 bases between the germline ends. Germline CDR1 reads LGHDT; CDR2 reads YNNKEL (reference sequence). The CDR3 runs 13 residues. The CDR3 reads CASSQAGNQPQHF. Here the CDR3 DNA reads TGTGCCAGCAGCCAAGCCGGGAATCAGCCCCAGCATTTT.

In DNA, the CDR3 is TGTGCCAGCAGTGAGAGGCAGGGCAGCACAGATACGCAGTATTTT. It codes for CASSERQGSTDTQYF. The gene calls are TRBV2 and TRBJ2-3; D is possibly TRBD1 (5 bases). The CDR3 is 15 amino acids. Germline CDR1 is SNHLY and CDR2 is FYNNEI. Trimming took 3 bases from V and 0 from J, leaving 10 bases between them.

This clonotype has a handful of counts. The chain links TRBV20-1 to TRBJ1-1; 8 bases line up with TRBD1. V was clipped by 3 bases and J by 4 bases; unmatched bases: 4. The germline V gene has CDR1 DFQATT and CDR2 SNEGSKA (reference sequence). This CDR3 has 13 residues. The CDR3 DNA sequence: TGCAGTGCTAGGCATGGGACAGGCACTGAAGCTTTCTTT. Amino acids: CSARHGTGTEAFF.

As regards this clonotype: Its ends do not fully match the called genes, so a read error is possible. The CDR3, as DNA: TGTGTCAGCAGCCTCACGTGGGATACGCAGTATTTT. It specifies CVSSLTWDTQYF. This chain connects TRBV28 to TRBJ2-3; D unclear. The CDR3 contains 12 residues. Germline V gene lookup returns CDR1 MDHEN and CDR2 SYDVKM.

The rearrangement joins TRBV7-2 to TRBJ1-1; TRBD1 agrees at 8 bases. V shed 5 bases, J shed 4 bases, and the junction held 9 bases outside the gene matches. The CDR3 runs 15 residues. The germline V gene has CDR1 SGHTA and CDR2 FQGNSA. In DNA, the CDR3 is TGTGCCAGCAGCCTGGGGCAGGGGGCAGGCACTGAAGCTTTCTTT. This sequence encodes CASSLGQGAGTEAFF.

This clonotype is medium-sized in the sample. This chain connects TRBV30 to TRBJ1-2; D remains unclear. The CDR3 is made up of 11 amino acids. The V end was cut by 0 bases, the J end by 5 bases, with 4 bases between. Germline CDR1 and CDR2: GTSNPN and SVGIG (reference sequence). CDR3 amino acids: CAWSVWYGYTF. The CDR3 DNA is TGTGCCTGGAGTGTTTGGTATGGCTACACCTTC.

This clonotype is termed medium-sized. The rearrangement joins TRBV19 to TRBJ1-5; D perhaps matches TRBD1 (5 bases). This CDR3 spans 16 amino acids. Germline V gene sequence: CDR1 LNHDA, CDR2 SQIVND (reference sequence). Trimming took 7 bases from V and 3 from J, leaving 19 bases between them. The CDR3 loop is CASMGRRGRFNQPQHF. CDR3 DNA sequence: TGTGCCAGTATGGGCCGGCGGGGACGGTTCAATCAGCCCCAGCATTTT.